A selection of T cell receptor beta chains follows, all from one sample in a study of blood T cells in healthy people across ages. One entry per CDR3 protein results from TCRdb running MiXCR on the 5' RACE reads. This repertoire shows more than 600,000 distinct CDR3 sequences, roughly 25% found once; its top ten account for more than 8.5%. The sample was also reused in another study, on T cells of mothers and their children.

The sequencing input was blood. These receptors originate from a boy younger than 18 in good health. The CDR3 runs from the conserved cysteine through the conserved F or W. The D gene is left open where the match is weak. Expanded clones get a size class; other rows say once, few or many, or leave the size out.

abundance,d_gene,j_gene,v_gene,CDR3nt,CDR3aa
.,TRBD1,TRBJ2-7,TRBV7-9,TGTGCCAGCAGCTTAACGCAGGGGGCCCACGAGCAGTACTTC,CASSLTQGAHEQYF
few,TRBD2,TRBJ2-1,TRBV10-3,TGTGCCATCAGTGAGTCGAATAGCGGGAACAATGAGCAGTTCTTC,CAISESNSGNNEQFF
.,.,TRBJ2-5,TRBV3-1,TGTGCCAGCAGTCTAGCGCGTTGGGAGACCCAGTACTTC,CASSLARWETQYF
few,TRBD1,TRBJ2-1,TRBV7-9,TGTGCCAGCAGGAGGACAGGGGAGGGCAATGAGCAGTTCTTC,CASRRTGEGNEQFF
.,.,TRBJ2-1,TRBV7-2,TGTGCCAGCAGCTTGATCTATGAGCAGTTCTTC,CASSLIYEQFF
few,TRBD2,TRBJ2-5,TRBV3-1,TGTGCCAGCAGCCGACTAGCGGAAGAGCAGTACTTC,CASSRLAEEQYF
.,.,TRBJ1-4,TRBV25-1,TGTGCCAACATTACAGAGGTTGGTGAAAAACTGTTTTTT,CANITEVGEKLFF
few,TRBD2,TRBJ2-1,TRBV7-9,TGTGCCAGCAGTCCCGGGACTACGGGTGAGCAGTTCTTC,CASSPGTTGEQFF
.,TRBD2,TRBJ2-3,TRBV5-6,TGTGCCAGCAGCTTGGTGGGACTAGCGGGCAGTGTGCTGCGGGCGCAGTATTTT,CASSLVGLAGSVLRAQYF
few,.,TRBJ2-1,TRBV3-1,TGTGCCAGCAGCTGGTCCTACAATGAGCAGTTCTTC,CASSWSYNEQFF
few,TRBD2,TRBJ2-5,TRBV20-1,TGCAGTGCCGTCGGGACGGGGGGAGAGACCCGGTACTTC,CSAVGTGGETRYF
.,.,TRBJ1-4,TRBV24-1,TGTGCCACCAGTGACCCCGGACTGGAAAAACTGTTTTTT,CATSDPGLEKLFF
few,TRBD1,TRBJ2-5,TRBV10-3,TGTGCCATCCAGGGTGACGCATGGGACAGCCAGTACCAAGAGACCCAGTACTTC,CAIQGDAWDSQYQETQYF
.,TRBD1,TRBJ2-1,TRBV11-3,TGTGCCAGCAGCTCCCAGGGGACAGGGGGAAATGAGCAGTTCTTC,CASSSQGTGGNEQFF
few,TRBD2,TRBJ2-1,TRBV24-1,TGTGCCACCAGTGATTTGCAAGCGGGAGGATACAATGAGCAGTTCTTC,CATSDLQAGGYNEQFF